This T cell receptor beta chain was recovered during a study of blood T cell repertoires in COVID-19. At the level of the study: The United States, Italy and Spain supplied acute and convalescent COVID-19 samples. In each case, the material was cDNA or gDNA derived from T cells, B-cell-depleted T cells, or PBMCs.

Original processing methods: Amplification from reference gene primers served as the basis for estimated nucleated cell counts. Repertoires were generated with immunoSEQ multiplex PCR, while TCRdb's copy carries only in-frame clones and drops some. That table furnishes V, J and clone size, whereas the DNA furnished D and trimming. This sample has around 310,000 clones, with 90% found just once. There are 15 residues in the CDR3. V was cut by 3 bases and J by 1 base, with 12 bases left in between. The germline gives CDR1 SQVTM, CDR2 ANQGSEA. This chain joins TRBV29-1 and TRBJ2-2; the D gene is possibly TRBD1 (6 bases). Sequencing used peripheral blood. The receptor was derived from a middle-aged woman with COVID-19, enrolled during active disease. As DNA, the CDR3 is TGCAGCGTTGATCCCACAGGGCGGAACACCGGGGAGCTGTTTTTT. The encoded protein is CSVDPTGRNTGELFF.